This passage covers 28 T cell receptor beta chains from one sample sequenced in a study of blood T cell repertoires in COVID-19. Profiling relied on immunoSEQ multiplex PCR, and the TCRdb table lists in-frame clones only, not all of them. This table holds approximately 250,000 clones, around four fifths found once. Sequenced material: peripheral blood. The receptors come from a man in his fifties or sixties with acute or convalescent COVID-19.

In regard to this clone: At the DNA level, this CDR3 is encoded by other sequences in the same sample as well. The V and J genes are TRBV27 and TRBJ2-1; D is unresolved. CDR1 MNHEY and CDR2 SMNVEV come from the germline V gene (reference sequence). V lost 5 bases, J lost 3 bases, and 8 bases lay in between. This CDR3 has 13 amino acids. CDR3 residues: CASSLTGYNEQFF. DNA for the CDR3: TGTGCCAGCAGTCTAACCGGCTACAATGAGCAGTTCTTC.

CDR3 nucleotides: TGTGCTAGTGGCAGAAATAAAAAGACAGGGGAGACGCCTGAAAAACTGTTTTTT. Translating it yields CASGRNKKTGETPEKLFF. The J gene is TRBJ1-4, the V gene TRBV12-5, with 8 bases identical to TRBD1. This CDR3 has 18 residues. Looked up from germline, CDR1 is LGHNT and CDR2 is FRNRAP. The junction had 19 bases not matched to a gene; V was cut back by 6 bases and J by 7 bases.

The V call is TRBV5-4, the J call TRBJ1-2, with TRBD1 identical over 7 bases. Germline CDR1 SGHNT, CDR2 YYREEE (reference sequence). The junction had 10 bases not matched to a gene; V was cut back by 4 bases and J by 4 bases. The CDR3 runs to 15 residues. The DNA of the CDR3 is TGTGCCAGCAGCACACCCAAGACAGGGTCCTATGGCTACACCTTC. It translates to CASSTPKTGSYGYTF.

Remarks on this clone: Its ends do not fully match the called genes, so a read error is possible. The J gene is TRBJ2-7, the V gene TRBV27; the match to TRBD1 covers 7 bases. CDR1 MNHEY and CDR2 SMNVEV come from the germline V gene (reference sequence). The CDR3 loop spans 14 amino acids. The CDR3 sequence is CASSFRDRLYERYF. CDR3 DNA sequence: TGTGCCAGCAGTTTCCGGGACAGACTCTACGAGCGGTACTTC.

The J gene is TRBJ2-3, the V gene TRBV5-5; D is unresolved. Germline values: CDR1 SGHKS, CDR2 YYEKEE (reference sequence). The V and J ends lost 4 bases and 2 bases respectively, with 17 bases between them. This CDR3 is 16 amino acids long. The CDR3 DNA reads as TGTGCCAGCAGCCCCCGCCGTAGCCTGTTCACAGATACGCAGTATTTT. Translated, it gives CASSPRRSLFTDTQYF.

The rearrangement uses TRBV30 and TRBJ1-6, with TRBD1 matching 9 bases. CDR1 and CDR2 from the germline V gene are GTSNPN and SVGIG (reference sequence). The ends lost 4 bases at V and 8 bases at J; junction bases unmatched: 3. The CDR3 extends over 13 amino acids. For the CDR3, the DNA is TGTGCCTGGACGACAGGGGGAGATTCACCCCTCCACTTT. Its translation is CAWTTGGDSPLHF.

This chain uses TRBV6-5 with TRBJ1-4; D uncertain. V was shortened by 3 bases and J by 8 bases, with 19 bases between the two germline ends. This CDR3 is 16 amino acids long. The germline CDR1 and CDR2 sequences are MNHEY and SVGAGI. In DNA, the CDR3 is TGTGCCAGCAGTTATTTGGTGGAGGCCCAAGGAGAAAAACTGTTTTTT. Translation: CASSYLVEAQGEKLFF.

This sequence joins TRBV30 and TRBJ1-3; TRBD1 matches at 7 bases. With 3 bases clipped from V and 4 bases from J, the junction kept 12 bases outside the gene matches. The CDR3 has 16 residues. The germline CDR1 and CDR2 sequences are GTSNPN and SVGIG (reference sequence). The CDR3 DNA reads TGTGCCTGGAGACACAAGACAGGGAGCGTAGGAAACACCATATATTTT. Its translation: CAWRHKTGSVGNTIYF. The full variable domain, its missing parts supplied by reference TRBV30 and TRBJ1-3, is SQTIHQWPATLVQPVGSPLSLECTVEGTSNPNLYWYRQAAGRGLQLLFYSVGIGQISSEVPQNLSASRPQDRQFILSSKKLLLSDSGFYLCAWRHKTGSVGNTIYFGEGSWLTVV.

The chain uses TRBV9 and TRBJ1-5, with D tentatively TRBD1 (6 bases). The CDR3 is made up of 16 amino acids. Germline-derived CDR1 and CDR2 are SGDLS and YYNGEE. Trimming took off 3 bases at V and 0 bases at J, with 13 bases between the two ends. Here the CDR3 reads CASSAGQTFSNQPQHF. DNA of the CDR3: TGTGCCAGCAGCGCCGGACAGACCTTTAGCAATCAGCCCCAGCATTTT.

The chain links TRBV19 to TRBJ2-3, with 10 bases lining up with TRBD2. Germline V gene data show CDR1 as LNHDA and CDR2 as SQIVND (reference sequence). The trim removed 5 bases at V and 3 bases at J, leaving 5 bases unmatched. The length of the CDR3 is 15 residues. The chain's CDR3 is CASSVGTSETDTQYF. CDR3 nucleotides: TGTGCCAGTAGTGTAGGGACTAGCGAAACAGATACGCAGTATTTT.

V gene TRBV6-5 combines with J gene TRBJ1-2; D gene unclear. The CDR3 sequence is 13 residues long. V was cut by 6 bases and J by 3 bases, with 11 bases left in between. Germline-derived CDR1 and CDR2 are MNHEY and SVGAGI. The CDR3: CASSSLPHYGYTF. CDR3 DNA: TGTGCCAGCAGCTCCCTTCCCCACTATGGCTACACCTTC.

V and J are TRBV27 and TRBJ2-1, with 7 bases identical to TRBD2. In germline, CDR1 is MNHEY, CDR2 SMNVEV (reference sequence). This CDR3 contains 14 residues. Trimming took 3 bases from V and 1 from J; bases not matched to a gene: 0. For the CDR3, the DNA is TGTGCCAGCAGTTTGGGGGGGTCCTACAATGAGCAGTTCTTC. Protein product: CASSLGGSYNEQFF.

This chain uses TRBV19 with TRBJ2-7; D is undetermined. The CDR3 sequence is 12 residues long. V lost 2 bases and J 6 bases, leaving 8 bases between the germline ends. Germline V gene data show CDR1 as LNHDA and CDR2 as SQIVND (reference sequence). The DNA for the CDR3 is TGTGCCAGTAGTATACGGGTTGGCGAGCAGTACTTC. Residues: CASSIRVGEQYF. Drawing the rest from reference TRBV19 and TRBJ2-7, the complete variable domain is DGGITQSPKYLFRKEGQNVTLSCEQNLNHDAMYWYRQDPGQGLRLIYYSQIVNDFQKGDIAEGYSVSREKKESFPLTVTSAQKNPTAFYLCASSIRVGEQYFGPGTRLTVT.

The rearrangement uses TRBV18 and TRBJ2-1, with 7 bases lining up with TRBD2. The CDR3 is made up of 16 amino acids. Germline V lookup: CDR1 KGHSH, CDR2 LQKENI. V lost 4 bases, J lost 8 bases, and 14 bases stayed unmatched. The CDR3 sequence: CASSLLVSGLGYEQFF. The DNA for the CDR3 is TGTGCCAGCTCACTTCTCGTGAGCGGACTAGGTTATGAGCAGTTCTTC.

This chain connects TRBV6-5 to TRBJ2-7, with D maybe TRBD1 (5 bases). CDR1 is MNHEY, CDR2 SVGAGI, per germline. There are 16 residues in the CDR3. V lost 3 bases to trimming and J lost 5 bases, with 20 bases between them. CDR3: CASSYSQASVPDEQYF. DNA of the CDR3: TGTGCCAGCAGTTATTCACAGGCTAGTGTCCCGGACGAGCAGTACTTC.

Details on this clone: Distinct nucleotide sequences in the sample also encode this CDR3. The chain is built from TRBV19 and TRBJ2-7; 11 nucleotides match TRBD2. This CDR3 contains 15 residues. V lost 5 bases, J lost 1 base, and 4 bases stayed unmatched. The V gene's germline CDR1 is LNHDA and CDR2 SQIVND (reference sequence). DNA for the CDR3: TGTGCCAGTAGTCTGGGGACTAGCGGATCCTACGAGCAGTACTTC. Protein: CASSLGTSGSYEQYF.

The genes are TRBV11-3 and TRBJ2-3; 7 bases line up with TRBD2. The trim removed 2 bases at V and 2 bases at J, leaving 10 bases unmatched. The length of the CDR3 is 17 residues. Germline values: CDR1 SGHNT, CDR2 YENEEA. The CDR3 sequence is CASSLPERQRDTDTQYF. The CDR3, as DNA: TGTGCCAGCAGCTTACCTGAGAGGCAGCGGGACACAGATACGCAGTATTTT. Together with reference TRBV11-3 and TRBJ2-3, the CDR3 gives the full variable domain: EAGVVQSPRYKIIEKKQPVAFWCNPISGHNTLYWYLQNLGQGPELLIRYENEEAVDDSQLPKDRFSAERLKGVDSTLKIQPAELGDSAVYLCASSLPERQRDTDTQYFGPGTRLTVL.

In DNA, the CDR3 is TGTGCCACCAGCAGAGATAGTAGCGGGAGTCGGTACGAGCAGTACTTC. Its translation: CATSRDSSGSRYEQYF. The V gene is TRBV15, the J gene TRBJ2-7; 9 bases are shared with TRBD2. With 0 bases clipped from V and 4 bases from J, the junction kept 7 bases outside the gene matches. This CDR3 is 16 amino acids long. The germline V gene has CDR1 LNHNV and CDR2 YYDKDF (reference sequence).

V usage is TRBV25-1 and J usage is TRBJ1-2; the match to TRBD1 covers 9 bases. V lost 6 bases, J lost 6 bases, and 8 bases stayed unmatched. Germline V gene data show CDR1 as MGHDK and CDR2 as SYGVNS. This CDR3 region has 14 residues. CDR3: CASSGGQGLDGYTF. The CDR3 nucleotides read TGTGCCAGCAGCGGCGGACAGGGGCTAGATGGCTACACCTTC.

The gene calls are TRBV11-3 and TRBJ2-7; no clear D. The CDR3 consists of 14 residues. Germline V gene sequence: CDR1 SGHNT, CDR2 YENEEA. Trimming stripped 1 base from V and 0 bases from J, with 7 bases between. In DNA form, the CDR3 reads TGTGCCAGCAGCTTAGGAGACTCCTCCTACGAGCAGTACTTC. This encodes CASSLGDSSYEQYF.

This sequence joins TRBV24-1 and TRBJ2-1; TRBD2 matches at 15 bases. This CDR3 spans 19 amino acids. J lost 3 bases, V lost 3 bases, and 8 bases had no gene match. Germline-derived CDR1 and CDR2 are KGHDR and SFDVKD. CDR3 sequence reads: CATSDPGTSGRSHYNEQFF. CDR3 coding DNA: TGTGCCACCAGTGATCCCGGGACTAGCGGGAGGAGCCACTACAATGAGCAGTTCTTC.

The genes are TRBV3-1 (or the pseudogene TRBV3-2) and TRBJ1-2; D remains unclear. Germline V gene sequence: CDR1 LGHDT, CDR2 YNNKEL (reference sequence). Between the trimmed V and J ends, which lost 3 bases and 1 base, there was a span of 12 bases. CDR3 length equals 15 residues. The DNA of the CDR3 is TGTGCCAGCAGCCACAGGTATGAAGGTAACTATGGCTACACCTTC. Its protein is CASSHRYEGNYGYTF.

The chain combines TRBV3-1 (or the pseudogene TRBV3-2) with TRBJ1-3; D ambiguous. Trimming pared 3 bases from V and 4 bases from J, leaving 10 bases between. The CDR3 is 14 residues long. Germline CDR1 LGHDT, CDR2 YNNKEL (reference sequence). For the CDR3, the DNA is TGTGCCAGCAGCCAGGGGAGGATGGGAAACACCATATATTTT. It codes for CASSQGRMGNTIYF.

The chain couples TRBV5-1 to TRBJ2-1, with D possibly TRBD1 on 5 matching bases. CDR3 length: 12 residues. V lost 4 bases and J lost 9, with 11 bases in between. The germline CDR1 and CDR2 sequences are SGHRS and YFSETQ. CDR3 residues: CASSIRVGEQFF. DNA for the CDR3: TGCGCCAGCAGCATCAGGGTAGGTGAGCAGTTCTTC. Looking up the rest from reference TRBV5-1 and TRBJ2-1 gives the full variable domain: KAGVTQTPRYLIKTRGQQVTLSCSPISGHRSVSWYQQTPGQGLQFLFEYFSETQRNKGNFPGRFSGRQFSNSRSEMNVSTLELGDSALYLCASSIRVGEQFFGPGTRLTVL.

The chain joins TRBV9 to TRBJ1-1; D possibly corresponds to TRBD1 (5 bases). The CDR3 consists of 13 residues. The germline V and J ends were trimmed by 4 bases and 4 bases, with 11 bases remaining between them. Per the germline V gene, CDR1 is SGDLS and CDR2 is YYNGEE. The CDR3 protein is CASSLGGGTEAFF. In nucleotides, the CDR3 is TGTGCCAGCAGCTTGGGGGGTGGCACTGAAGCTTTCTTT.

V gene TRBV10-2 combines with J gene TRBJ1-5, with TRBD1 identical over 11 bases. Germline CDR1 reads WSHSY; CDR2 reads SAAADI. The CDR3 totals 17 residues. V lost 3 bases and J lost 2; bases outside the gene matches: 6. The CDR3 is CASSDGQGARGNQPQHF. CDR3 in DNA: TGCGCCAGCAGTGACGGACAGGGGGCCAGAGGCAATCAGCCCCAGCATTTT.

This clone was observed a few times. The CDR3 protein is CASSPVPYEQYF. The CDR3 nucleotides are TGTGCCAGCAGCCCCGTCCCCTACGAGCAGTACTTC. The chain is built from TRBV2 and TRBJ2-7; D is unclear. With 6 bases removed from V and 2 bases from J, the gap between germline ends came to 8 bases. From germline, CDR1 is SNHLY and CDR2 FYNNEI. The length of the CDR3 is 12 residues.

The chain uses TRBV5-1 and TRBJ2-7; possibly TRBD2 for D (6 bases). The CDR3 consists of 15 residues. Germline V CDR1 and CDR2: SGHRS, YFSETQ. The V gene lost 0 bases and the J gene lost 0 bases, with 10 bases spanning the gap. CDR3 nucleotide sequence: TGCGCCAGCAGCTTGGTTGGGGGGACCTCCTACGAGCAGTACTTC. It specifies CASSLVGGTSYEQYF.